Below are 8 T cell receptor beta chains sequenced from a single sample in a study of blood T cell repertoires in COVID-19. The method was immunoSEQ multiplex PCR; TCRdb's version includes in-frame clones alone and lacks a portion of them. The sample gives under 95,000 clones, approximately 89% of which show up once; approximately 7.4% is in the top ten. Sequenced input: peripheral blood. The receptors come from a human donor with acute or convalescent COVID-19. The donor label of this sample is uncertain.

This chain links TRBV19 with TRBJ2-1; D ambiguous. Germline V gene lookup returns CDR1 LNHDA and CDR2 SQIVND (reference sequence). V lost 4 bases and J lost 0, with 10 bases in between. The length of the CDR3 is 15 residues. The CDR3 sequence: CASSTTLSSYNEQFF. In nucleotides, the CDR3 is TGTGCCAGTAGTACAACCTTGAGCTCCTACAATGAGCAGTTCTTC.

Only one count was recorded for this clone. The V call is TRBV28, the J call TRBJ1-2; D unresolved. The germline V and J ends were trimmed by 2 bases and 4 bases, with 8 bases remaining between them. CDR3 length equals 13 residues. Per the germline V gene, CDR1 is MDHEN and CDR2 is SYDVKM. The CDR3 is CASSLEPVYGYTF. The CDR3 region has the DNA TGTGCCAGCAGTTTAGAACCGGTCTATGGCTACACCTTC.

The chain has TRBV7-9 and TRBJ1-2, with no clear D. Trimming removed 1 base at V and 8 bases at J, with 14 bases between. Germline V CDR1 and CDR2: SEHNR, FQNEAQ (reference sequence). The CDR3 is made up of 14 amino acids. For the CDR3, the DNA is TGTGCCAGCAGCTTAGATCCCCAGGTGTTGGGCTACACCTTC. It translates to CASSLDPQVLGYTF.

This clone was counted once. For the CDR3, the DNA is TGTGCCAGCCAGCAGACAGGGGGCGAGAACATTCAGTACTTC. As protein: CASQQTGGENIQYF. The chain carries TRBV3-1 (or the pseudogene TRBV3-2) and TRBJ2-4, with 10 nucleotides matching TRBD1. V was clipped by 8 bases and J by 7 bases; unmatched bases: 8. CDR1 is LGHDT, CDR2 YNNKEL, per germline (reference sequence). The CDR3 is 14 amino acids.

The genes are TRBV4-1 and TRBJ2-2; maybe TRBD1 (5 bases). CDR1 and CDR2 from the germline V gene are MGHRA and YSYEKL. CDR3 length equals 13 residues. The chain's CDR3 is CASTAPNTGELFF. Written as DNA, the CDR3 is TGCGCGTCGACAGCGCCCAACACCGGGGAGCTGTTTTTT.

This chain connects TRBV7-6 to TRBJ1-1; D ambiguous. This CDR3 is built from 13 residues. The V and J ends lost 5 bases and 5 bases respectively, with 12 bases between them. Germline CDR1 and CDR2: SGHVS and FNYEAQ. DNA of the CDR3: TGTGCCAGCAGCCGAGGAGTGGGTACTGAAGCTTTCTTT. Translation gives CASSRGVGTEAFF.

This chain links TRBV7-3 with TRBJ2-2; 11 nucleotides align to TRBD2. V was clipped by 2 bases and J by 4 bases; unmatched bases: 6. The CDR3 consists of 17 residues. The germline gives CDR1 SGHTA, CDR2 FQGTGA. DNA for the CDR3: TGTGCCAGCAGCTTAGAGGGGACTAGCGGTCGCACCGGGGAGCTGTTTTTT. As protein: CASSLEGTSGRTGELFF.

The chain combines TRBV7-2 with TRBJ1-6; D may be TRBD1 (6 bases). From germline, CDR1 is SGHTA and CDR2 FQGNSA. The CDR3 has 14 residues. The V end was cut by 3 bases, the J end by 9 bases, with 12 bases between. The CDR3, as DNA: TGTGCCAGCAGCTTGAGGAGGGGGGGTTCACCCCTCCACTTT. Amino acids: CASSLRRGGSPLHF.